These 17 T cell receptor beta chains originate from one sample sequenced in a study of graft-versus-host responses after intestinal transplantation. Sequencing used immunoSEQ multiplex PCR; TCRdb keeps in-frame clones, though not all of them. The sample yields about 6,000 clones, roughly 80% seen once. Graft tissue processing released intraepithelial and lamina propria lymphocytes. This specimen was ileum tissue, taken more than 220 days after intestinal transplant. These receptors all come from a human patient who received an intestinal transplant, so some T cells may come from the graft donor.

This chain uses TRBV7-9 with TRBJ2-7; weak D call: TRBD1 (6 bases). V was cut by 5 bases and J by 1 base, with 15 bases left in between. The CDR3 sequence is 15 residues long. Per the germline V gene, CDR1 is SEHNR and CDR2 is FQNEAQ (reference sequence). This CDR3 reads CASSPEDRPSYEQYF. In DNA, the CDR3 is TGTGCCAGCAGCCCGGAGGACAGACCGTCCTACGAGCAGTACTTC.

This sequence joins TRBV5-1 and TRBJ2-3; 13 bases map to TRBD2. V lost 4 bases, J lost 6 bases, and 8 bases stayed unmatched. Germline-derived CDR1 and CDR2 are SGHRS and YFSETQ. This CDR3 has 16 residues. The CDR3 loop is CASSGGTSGVADTQYF. The CDR3 nucleotides are TGCGCCAGCAGCGGAGGGACTAGCGGGGTGGCGGATACGCAGTATTTT.

The chain joins TRBV9 to TRBJ2-1; no clear D. The CDR3 is 16 amino acids. Trimming cost V 0 bases and J 2 bases, with 12 bases left between them. CDR1 is SGDLS, CDR2 YYNGEE, per germline. CDR3 DNA: TGTGCCAGCAGCGTAGATAAAGGGCACGCCTACAATGAGCAGTTCTTC. Protein product: CASSVDKGHAYNEQFF.

This rearrangement joins TRBV18 to TRBJ2-1; 12 bases are a match to TRBD2. The V segment lost 5 bases and the J segment 10 bases; nucleotides outside the gene matches: 12. The CDR3 extends over 16 amino acids. In germline, CDR1 is KGHSH, CDR2 LQKENI. The CDR3 DNA is TGTGCCAGCTCAGATGCAGGGACTAGCGGGCCCGTGGAGCAGTTCTTC. This codes for CASSDAGTSGPVEQFF.

This clone was seen more than once but under ten times. The CDR3 here is CASSFTGPGNTIYF. The CDR3 coding sequence is TGTGCCAGCAGCTTCACAGGGCCAGGAAACACCATATATTTT. V and J are TRBV11-3 and TRBJ1-3, with D perhaps TRBD1 (6 bases). Trimming removed 3 bases from V and 4 bases from J, with 10 bases in between. The CDR3 has 14 residues. Per the germline V gene, CDR1 is SGHNT and CDR2 is YENEEA.

This clone has only one observation. The chain uses TRBV5-8 and TRBJ2-7; D is possibly TRBD1 (5 bases). V was cut by 1 base and J by 1 base, with 12 bases left in between. Germline CDR1 reads SGHTS; CDR2 reads YDEGEE. The CDR3 has 15 residues. The CDR3 DNA is TGTGCCAGCAGCTTGTCTGGGGCAGCATCCTACGAGCAGTACTTC. Translated: CASSLSGAASYEQYF. Combining the CDR3 with reference TRBV5-8 and TRBJ2-7 gives the whole variable domain EAGVTQSPTHLIKTRGQQATLRCSPISGHTSVYWYQQALGLGLQFLLWYDEGEERNRGNFPPRFSGRQFPNYSSELNVNALELEDSALYLCASSLSGAASYEQYFGPGTRLTVT.

This sequence joins TRBV18 and TRBJ1-4; D is ambiguous. The CDR3 is 13 residues long. V lost 0 bases, J lost 11 bases, and 10 bases lay in between. Germline lookup yields CDR1 KGHSH and CDR2 LQKENI. The DNA of the CDR3 is TGTGCCAGCTCACCACCGGCTGGTGAGAAACTGTTTTTT. This encodes CASSPPAGEKLFF.

The V gene is TRBV7-9, the J gene TRBJ2-2, with D maybe TRBD1 (6 bases). Deletions cut 5 bases from V and 1 base from J, with 23 bases between. From germline, CDR1 is SEHNR and CDR2 FQNEAQ (reference sequence). The CDR3 has 19 residues. The CDR3 region has the DNA TGTGCCAGCAGCCAAACCAACAGGGTTCTCCGCGTGAACACCGGGGAGCTGTTTTTT. Translation gives CASSQTNRVLRVNTGELFF.

This clone was found a few times. A much larger clone lies a single base off, so this may be a read error. The V and J genes are TRBV6-6 and TRBJ1-6; D perhaps matches TRBD1 (6 bases). CDR3 size: 14 residues. Per germline, CDR1 MNHNY and CDR2 SVGAGI (reference sequence). Written as DNA, the CDR3 is TGTGCCAGCAGTTACGGGGACACGGTTTCACCCCTCCTCTTT. Protein product: CASSYGDTVSPLLF.

This chain joins TRBV9 and TRBJ2-7, with D unresolved. Per the germline V gene, CDR1 is SGDLS and CDR2 is YYNGEE. The CDR3 consists of 15 residues. With 2 bases removed from V and 3 bases from J, the gap between germline ends came to 15 bases. The CDR3 DNA sequence: TGTGCCAGCAGCGTGAACCCCGGACGAAACTACGAGCAGTACTTC. Its translation: CASSVNPGRNYEQYF.

The J gene is TRBJ1-6, the V gene TRBV30, with 8 bases fitting TRBD1. The CDR3 totals 15 residues. Germline V gene data show CDR1 as GTSNPN and CDR2 as SVGIG (reference sequence). V shed 3 bases and J 5 bases; nucleotides not matched to a gene: 6. CDR3 in amino acids: CAWSYGQGNNSPLHF. The CDR3 coding sequence is TGTGCCTGGAGCTACGGACAGGGAAATAATTCACCCCTCCACTTT. Combining the CDR3 with reference TRBV30 and TRBJ1-6 gives the whole variable domain SQTIHQWPATLVQPVGSPLSLECTVEGTSNPNLYWYRQAAGRGLQLLFYSVGIGQISSEVPQNLSASRPQDRQFILSSKKLLLSDSGFYLCAWSYGQGNNSPLHFGNGTRLTVT.

The chain uses TRBV5-1 and TRBJ1-2, with D possibly TRBD1 on 6 matching bases. In germline, CDR1 is SGHRS, CDR2 YFSETQ. The V and J ends lost 6 bases and 8 bases respectively, with 20 bases between them. The CDR3 covers 14 residues. The CDR3 bases are TGCGCCAGCACTCCCGGTATGGGGGGCCGCGGCTACACCTTC. Translated, it gives CASTPGMGGRGYTF.

The V gene is TRBV6-7, the J gene TRBJ2-1; no definite D call. TRBV6-7 falls under the ORF class, with uncertain function. CDR3 length equals 15 residues. The V end lost 2 bases, the J end lost 3 bases, and 11 bases lay between the germline ends. The DNA of the CDR3 is TGTGCCAGCAGTTACGCGGCCCCCCTCTACAATGAGCAGTTCTTC. Amino acids: CASSYAAPLYNEQFF.

Only a few counts were recorded for this clone. The rearrangement links TRBV6-5 to TRBJ2-7; D is undetermined. Germline CDR1 is MNHEY and CDR2 is SVGAGI. The CDR3 extends over 10 amino acids. V shed 7 bases and J shed 3 bases, with 4 bases lying between them. CDR3 bases: TGTGCCAGCACCCTCTACGAGCAGTACTTC. It is translated as CASTLYEQYF.

V gene TRBV30 combines with J gene TRBJ1-5; D is unclear. The CDR3 has 13 amino acids. The germline V gene has CDR1 GTSNPN and CDR2 SVGIG (reference sequence). Trimming cost V 5 bases and J 1 base, with 9 bases left between them. The CDR3 DNA sequence: TGTGCCTGGCGGATTGACAGCAATCAGCCCCAGCATTTT. Translated: CAWRIDSNQPQHF.

The genes are TRBV11-3 and TRBJ2-7; 9 positions agree with TRBD1. Trimming removed 3 bases from V and 3 bases from J; junction bases left unmatched: 3. The CDR3 totals 14 residues. Germline V lookup: CDR1 SGHNT, CDR2 YENEEA. The CDR3 DNA is TGTGCCAGCAGCTTGACAGGGGGAGGCTACGAGCAGTACTTC. This translates into CASSLTGGGYEQYF.

This clone ranks as large. The sample holds other DNA sequences that translate to the same CDR3. This CDR3 reads CASSLDPEPVGNTIYF. The DNA of the CDR3 is TGTGCCAGCAGCTTGGACCCTGAGCCGGTGGGAAACACCATATATTTT. The chain has TRBV5-6 and TRBJ1-3; D not certain. V was cut by 0 bases and J by 4 bases, with 14 bases left in between. Germline V gene lookup returns CDR1 SGHDT and CDR2 YYEEEE. The CDR3 sequence is 16 residues long.